The T cell receptor beta chain under discussion was sequenced for a study of cytomegalovirus exposure and HLA in healthy donors. The study's findings and limits: A classifier reportedly called cytomegalovirus status with high sensitivity and specificity. Most subjects had HLA-A and HLA-B alleles reportedly predicted accurately by TCR beta sequences.

Trimming pared 7 bases from V and 2 bases from J, leaving 10 bases between. The CDR3 spans 13 residues. The germline V gene encodes CDR1 MNHEY and CDR2 SMNVEV (reference sequence). Both 60 Vbeta primers and 13 Jbeta primers went into the PCR. Assay: immunoSEQ multiplex PCR; the TCRdb copy retains only in-frame clones and omits some. Of some 200,000 clones in the sample, more than 80% were seen once. Concerning this clone itself: No antigen is known for it.

The sequenced sample was PBMCs. This rearrangement joins TRBV27 to TRBJ2-3; D may be TRBD2 (5 bases). The clonotype comes from a woman aged 45-60 years in good health and CMV-seropositive. Here the CDR3 DNA reads TGTGCCAGCAAGAGGAGGTTCACAGATACGCAGTATTTT. Translating gives CASKRRFTDTQYF.